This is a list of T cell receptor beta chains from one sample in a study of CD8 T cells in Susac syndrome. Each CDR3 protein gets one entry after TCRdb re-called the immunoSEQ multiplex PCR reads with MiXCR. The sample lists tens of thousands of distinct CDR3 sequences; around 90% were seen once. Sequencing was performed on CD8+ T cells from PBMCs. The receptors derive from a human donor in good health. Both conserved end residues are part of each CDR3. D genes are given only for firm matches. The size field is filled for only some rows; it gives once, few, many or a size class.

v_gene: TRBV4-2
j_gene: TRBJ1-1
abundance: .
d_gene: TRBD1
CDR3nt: TGTGCCAGCAGCCAAGTAGCCTGGGGACAGGTAAACACTGAAGCTTTCTTT
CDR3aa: CASSQVAWGQVNTEAFF

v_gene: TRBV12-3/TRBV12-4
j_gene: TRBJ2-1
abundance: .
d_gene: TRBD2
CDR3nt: TGTGCCAGTAAGCGGGATAGCTCCTACAATGAGCAGTTCTTC
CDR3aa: CASKRDSSYNEQFF

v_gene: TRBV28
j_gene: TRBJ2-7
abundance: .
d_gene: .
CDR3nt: TGTGCCAGCAGTTTCGCAGAACGGAGCTCCTACGAGCAGTACTTC
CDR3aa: CASSFAERSSYEQYF

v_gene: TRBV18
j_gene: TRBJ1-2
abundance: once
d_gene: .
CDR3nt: TGTGCCAGCTCACCAGGGGATTTCGGGAGTCTCTATGGCTACACCTTC
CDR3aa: CASSPGDFGSLYGYTF

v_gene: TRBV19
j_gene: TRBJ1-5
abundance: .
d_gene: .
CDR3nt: TGTGCCAGTAGTCGGAGGGAACTTAATCAGCCCCAGCATTTT
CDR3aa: CASSRRELNQPQHF

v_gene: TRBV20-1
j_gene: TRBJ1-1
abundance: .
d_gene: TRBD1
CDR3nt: TGCAGTGCTAGAGATCTCTGGGGACAGGGGGAAATGAACACTGAAGCTTTCTTT
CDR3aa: CSARDLWGQGEMNTEAFF

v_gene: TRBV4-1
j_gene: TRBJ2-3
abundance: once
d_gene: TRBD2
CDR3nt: TGCGCCAGCAGCCAAGCCCAACGGGGGGGGGATACGCAGTATTTT
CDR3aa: CASSQAQRGGDTQYF

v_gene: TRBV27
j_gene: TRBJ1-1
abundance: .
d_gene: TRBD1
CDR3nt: TGTGCCAGCAGTTTAGGGACAGGACGGACTGAAGCTTTCTTT
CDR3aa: CASSLGTGRTEAFF

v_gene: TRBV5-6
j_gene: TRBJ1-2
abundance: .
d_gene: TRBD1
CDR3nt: TGTGCCAGCAGCTTGGTGGGACAGGGCTACCACTATGGCTACACCTTC
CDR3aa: CASSLVGQGYHYGYTF

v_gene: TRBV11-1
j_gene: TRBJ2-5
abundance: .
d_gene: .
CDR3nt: TGTGCCAGCAGCTTTAGGGGGGGTTACCAAGAGACCCAGTACTTC
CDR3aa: CASSFRGGYQETQYF

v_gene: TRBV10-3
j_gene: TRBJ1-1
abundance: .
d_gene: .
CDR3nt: TGTGCCATCAGTGAGTCTTTGAGCATTAACACTGAAGCTTTCTTT
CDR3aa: CAISESLSINTEAFF

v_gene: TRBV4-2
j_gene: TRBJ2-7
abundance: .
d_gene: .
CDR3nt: TGTGCCAGCAGCCAAGATGGGCCAGCCGGCGAGCAGTACTTC
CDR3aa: CASSQDGPAGEQYF

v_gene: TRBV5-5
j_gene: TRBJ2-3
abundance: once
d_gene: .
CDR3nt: TGTGCCAGCAGCTTTTCTTTCTCTGAAGCCACAGATACGCAGTATTTT
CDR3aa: CASSFSFSEATDTQYF

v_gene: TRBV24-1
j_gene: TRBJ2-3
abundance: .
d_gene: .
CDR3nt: TGTGCCACCACTTCCGGACTTTCTAGCACAGATACGCAGTATTTT
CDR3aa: CATTSGLSSTDTQYF

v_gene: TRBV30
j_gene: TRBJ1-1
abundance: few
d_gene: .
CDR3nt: TGTGCCTGGAGTCGTAAAGAAGCTTTCTTT
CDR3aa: CAWSRKEAFF

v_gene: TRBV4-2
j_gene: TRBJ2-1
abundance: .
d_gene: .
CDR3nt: TGTGCCAGCAGCCAATATGGCGATGAGCAGTTCTTC
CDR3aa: CASSQYGDEQFF

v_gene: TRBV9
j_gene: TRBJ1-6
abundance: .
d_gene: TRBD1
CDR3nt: TGTGCCAGCAGCGCCGGGGACAGTTTCTATAATTCACCCCTCCACTTT
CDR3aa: CASSAGDSFYNSPLHF

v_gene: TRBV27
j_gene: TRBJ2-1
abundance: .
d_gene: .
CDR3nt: TGTGCCAGCACCTTAGGTGGGTCCTACAATGAGCAGTTCTTC
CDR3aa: CASTLGGSYNEQFF

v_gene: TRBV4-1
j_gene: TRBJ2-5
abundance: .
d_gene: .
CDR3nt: TGCGCCAGCAGCCAAGATTTGAGGGTAGGAGAGACCCAGTACTTC
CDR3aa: CASSQDLRVGETQYF

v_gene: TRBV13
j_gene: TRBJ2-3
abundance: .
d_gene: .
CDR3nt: TGTGCCAGCTGGAACCGGTCAGATACGCAGTATTTT
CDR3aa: CASWNRSDTQYF

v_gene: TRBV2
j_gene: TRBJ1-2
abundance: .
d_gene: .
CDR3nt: TGTGCCAGCAGTGAACGGCGCGTATTGCGGGTTAACTATGGCTACACCTTC
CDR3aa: CASSERRVLRVNYGYTF

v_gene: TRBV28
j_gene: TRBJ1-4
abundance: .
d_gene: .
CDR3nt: TGTGCCAGCAGTACATCTATCGTTGTTCCAAATGAAAAACTGTTTTTT
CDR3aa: CASSTSIVVPNEKLFF

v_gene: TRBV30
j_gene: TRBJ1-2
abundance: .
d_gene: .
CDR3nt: TGTGCCTGGAGTGTAAACTCGGAAGGCTATGGCTACACCTTC
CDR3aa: CAWSVNSEGYGYTF

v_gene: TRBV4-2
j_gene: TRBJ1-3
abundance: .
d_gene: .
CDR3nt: TGTGCCAGCAGCCAAGGCTCGGGATCTGGAAACACCATATATTTT
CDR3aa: CASSQGSGSGNTIYF

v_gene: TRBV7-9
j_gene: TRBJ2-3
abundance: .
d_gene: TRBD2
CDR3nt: TGTGCCAGCAGCTTAAGTAGGGATAGGACTAGATGGGCAGATACGCAGTATTTT
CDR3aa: CASSLSRDRTRWADTQYF

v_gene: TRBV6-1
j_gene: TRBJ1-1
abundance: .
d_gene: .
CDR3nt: TGTGCCAGCAGTGAACTGGCTGAAGCTTTCTTT
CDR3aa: CASSELAEAFF

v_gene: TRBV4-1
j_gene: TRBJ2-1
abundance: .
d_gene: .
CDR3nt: TGCGCCAGCAGCCAAGAAGGAGGGTCCTATGAGCAGTTCTTC
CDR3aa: CASSQEGGSYEQFF

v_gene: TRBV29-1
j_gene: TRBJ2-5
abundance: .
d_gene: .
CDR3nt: TGCAGCGTTGACGACGAGCAAGAGACCCAGTACTTC
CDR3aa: CSVDDEQETQYF

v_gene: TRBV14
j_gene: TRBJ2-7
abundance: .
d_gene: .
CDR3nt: TGTGCCAGCAGCCAAGATAATACAGGATATAACTACGAGCAGTACTTC
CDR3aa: CASSQDNTGYNYEQYF

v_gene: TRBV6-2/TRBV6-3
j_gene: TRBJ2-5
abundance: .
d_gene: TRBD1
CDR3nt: TGTGCCAGCAGTTTCCGCAGGGGGTTCCAAGAGACCCAGTACTTC
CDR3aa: CASSFRRGFQETQYF

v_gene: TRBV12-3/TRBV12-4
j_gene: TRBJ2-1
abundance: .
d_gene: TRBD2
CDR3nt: TGTGCCAGCAGTTTAGGCGGGGGGATCAACAATGAGCAGTTCTTC
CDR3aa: CASSLGGGINNEQFF

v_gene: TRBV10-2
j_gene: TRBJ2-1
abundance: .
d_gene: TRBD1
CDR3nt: TGCGCCAGCTGTGACAGGGCTGATGAGCAGTTCTTC
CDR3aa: CASCDRADEQFF

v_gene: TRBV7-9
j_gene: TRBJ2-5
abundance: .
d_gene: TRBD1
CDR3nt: TGTGCCAGCAGCTTAGCTGGTGTCGAGGGGACAGCAGGGGGAGAGACCCAGTACTTC
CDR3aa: CASSLAGVEGTAGGETQYF

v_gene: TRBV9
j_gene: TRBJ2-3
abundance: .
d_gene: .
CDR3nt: TGTGCCAGCAGCGTAGAAGGCGGACCAAGCACAGATACGCAGTATTTT
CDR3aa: CASSVEGGPSTDTQYF

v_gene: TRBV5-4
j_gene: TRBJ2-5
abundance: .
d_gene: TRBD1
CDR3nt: TGTGCCAGCAGCCCGACAGGGCTAGAGACCCAGTACTTC
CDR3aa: CASSPTGLETQYF

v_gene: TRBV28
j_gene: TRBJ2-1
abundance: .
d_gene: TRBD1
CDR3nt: TGTGCCAGCAGGAACCCCGGGACAGGGGGTTTCAATGAGCAGTTCTTC
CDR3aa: CASRNPGTGGFNEQFF

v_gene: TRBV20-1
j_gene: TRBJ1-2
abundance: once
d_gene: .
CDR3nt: TGCAGTGCTAAGCCCAGGACCCCCTCGAGTGGCTACACCTTC
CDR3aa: CSAKPRTPSSGYTF

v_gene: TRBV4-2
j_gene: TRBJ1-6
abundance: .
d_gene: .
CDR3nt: TGTGCCAGCAGCCAACCTCGGGCAGTAAATTCACCCCTCCACTTT
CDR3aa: CASSQPRAVNSPLHF

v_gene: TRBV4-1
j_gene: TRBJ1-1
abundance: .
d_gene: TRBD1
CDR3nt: TGCGCCAGCAGCCACCCACGGGGGAGACAGGGGAACACTGAAGCTTTCTTT
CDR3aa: CASSHPRGRQGNTEAFF

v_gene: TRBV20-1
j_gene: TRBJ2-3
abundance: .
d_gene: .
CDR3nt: TGCAGTGCTAGAGTAGATCCCCCCGGGGCTAGCACAGATACGCAGTATTTT
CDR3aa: CSARVDPPGASTDTQYF

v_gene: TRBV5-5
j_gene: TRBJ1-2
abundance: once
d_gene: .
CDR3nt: TGTGCCAGCAGCGAGGAGGGACCAACTGAGGTCTATGGCTACACCTTC
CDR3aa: CASSEEGPTEVYGYTF

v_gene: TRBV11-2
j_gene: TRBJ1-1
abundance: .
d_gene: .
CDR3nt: TGTGCCAGCAGCTTAGTGCAGTCACCCATGAACACTGAAGCTTTCTTT
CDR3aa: CASSLVQSPMNTEAFF

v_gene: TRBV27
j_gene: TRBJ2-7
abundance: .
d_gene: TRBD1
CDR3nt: TGTGCCAGCAGTCTCGGGACAGCCTACGAGCAGTACTTC
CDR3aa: CASSLGTAYEQYF

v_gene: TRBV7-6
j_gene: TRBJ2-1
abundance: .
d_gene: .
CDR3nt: TGTGCCAGCAGCCGTATGCTCAGGGGACCTTACAATGAGCAGTTCTTC
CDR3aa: CASSRMLRGPYNEQFF

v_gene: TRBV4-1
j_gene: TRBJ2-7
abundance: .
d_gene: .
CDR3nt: TGCGCCAGCAGCCAACTACAGGACCATTACGAGCAGTACTTC
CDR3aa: CASSQLQDHYEQYF

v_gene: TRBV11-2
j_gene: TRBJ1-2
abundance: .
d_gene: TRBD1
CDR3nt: TGTGCCAGCAGCTTAGATCCCGGGACAGGGGCCCGCTATGGCTACACCTTC
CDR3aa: CASSLDPGTGARYGYTF

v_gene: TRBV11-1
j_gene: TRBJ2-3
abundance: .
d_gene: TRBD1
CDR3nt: TGTGCCAGCAGCTTAGAAGGACAGGTCACAGATACGCAGTATTTT
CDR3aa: CASSLEGQVTDTQYF

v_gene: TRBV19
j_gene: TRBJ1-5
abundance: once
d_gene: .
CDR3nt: TGTGCCAGTAGCGCGGGGACGGGGCCTAGCAATCAGCCCCAGCATTTT
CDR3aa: CASSAGTGPSNQPQHF

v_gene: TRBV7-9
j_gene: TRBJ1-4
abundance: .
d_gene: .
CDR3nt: TGTGCCAGCAGCACCAGGGCTACTAATGAAAAACTGTTTTTT
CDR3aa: CASSTRATNEKLFF

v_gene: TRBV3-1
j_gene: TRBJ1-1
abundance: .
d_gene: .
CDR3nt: TGTGCCAGCAGCCAGACCCCGACAGGCTGGAACACTGAAGCTTTCTTT
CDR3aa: CASSQTPTGWNTEAFF

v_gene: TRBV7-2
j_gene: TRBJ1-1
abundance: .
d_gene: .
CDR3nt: TGTGCCAGCACCCAATCAAGAAGCTACACTGAAGCTTTCTTT
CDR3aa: CASTQSRSYTEAFF